The sequence of this T cell receptor beta chain was determined in a study of T cell repertoires in cytomegalovirus infection (dated by TCRdb to the late 2010s). About the study as a whole: Peptide stimulations targeted recently identified HLA-C-restricted CMV epitopes, whose presentation resists viral immunomodulation, together with well-studied HLA-B-restricted epitopes. Donor HLA type was relevant to the analysis, because carriage of CMV infection together with the matching HLA type was indicated by public TCR beta signatures. Broader findings and caveats from the paper: In the ex vivo response, HLA-C-restricted CMV-specific TCR beta clonotypes were dominant, and in two of eight donors the single most frequent clonotype came from this HLA-C-restricted group. In both this cohort and an independent roughly 330-donor cohort, the cumulative frequency of public TCR beta family members distinguished carriers of CMV infection plus the relevant HLA type.

This clonotype occurred a few times. The antigen it binds to is not known. The input lacks base qualities; no much larger clone sits a single base away. Data came from an Illumina HiSeq 1500. Through fastp at Q25 and MiXCR, TCRdb rebuilt clones from the public reads, retaining in-frame beta chains. Records with the same CDR3 protein are collapsed into one entry carrying the most frequent genes and DNA. Recorded for this sample are nearly 700,000 distinct CDR3 sequences; 33% of them occurred a single time. Approximately 18% of the sample rests with the top ten. The sample's treatment or condition, from its label and the paper: in vitro stimulation with specific CMV peptide epitopes to enrich CMV-specific T cells. Trimming costs V 3 bases and J 0 bases, and their ends lie 9 bases apart. Reading the germline V gene gives CDR1 SGHTA and CDR2 FQGNSA. There are 14 amino acids in the CDR3, from cysteine to phenylalanine inclusive. Only the CDR3 part of the read is kept: 42 bases, read in frame from the first base.

The source is a human donor in good health (CMV status not recorded). Some clones in this sample may be carry-over from other donors' samples. The sequence joins TRBV7-2 to TRBJ2-7, and the D gene may be TRBD2, 5 bases matching. The sample was cultured PBMCs, taken from culture after CMV antigen stimulation. The DNA sequence is given as TGTGCCAGCAGCTTTCGTAGCGACTCCTACGAGCAGTACTTC. Its translation is CASSFRSDSYEQYF.